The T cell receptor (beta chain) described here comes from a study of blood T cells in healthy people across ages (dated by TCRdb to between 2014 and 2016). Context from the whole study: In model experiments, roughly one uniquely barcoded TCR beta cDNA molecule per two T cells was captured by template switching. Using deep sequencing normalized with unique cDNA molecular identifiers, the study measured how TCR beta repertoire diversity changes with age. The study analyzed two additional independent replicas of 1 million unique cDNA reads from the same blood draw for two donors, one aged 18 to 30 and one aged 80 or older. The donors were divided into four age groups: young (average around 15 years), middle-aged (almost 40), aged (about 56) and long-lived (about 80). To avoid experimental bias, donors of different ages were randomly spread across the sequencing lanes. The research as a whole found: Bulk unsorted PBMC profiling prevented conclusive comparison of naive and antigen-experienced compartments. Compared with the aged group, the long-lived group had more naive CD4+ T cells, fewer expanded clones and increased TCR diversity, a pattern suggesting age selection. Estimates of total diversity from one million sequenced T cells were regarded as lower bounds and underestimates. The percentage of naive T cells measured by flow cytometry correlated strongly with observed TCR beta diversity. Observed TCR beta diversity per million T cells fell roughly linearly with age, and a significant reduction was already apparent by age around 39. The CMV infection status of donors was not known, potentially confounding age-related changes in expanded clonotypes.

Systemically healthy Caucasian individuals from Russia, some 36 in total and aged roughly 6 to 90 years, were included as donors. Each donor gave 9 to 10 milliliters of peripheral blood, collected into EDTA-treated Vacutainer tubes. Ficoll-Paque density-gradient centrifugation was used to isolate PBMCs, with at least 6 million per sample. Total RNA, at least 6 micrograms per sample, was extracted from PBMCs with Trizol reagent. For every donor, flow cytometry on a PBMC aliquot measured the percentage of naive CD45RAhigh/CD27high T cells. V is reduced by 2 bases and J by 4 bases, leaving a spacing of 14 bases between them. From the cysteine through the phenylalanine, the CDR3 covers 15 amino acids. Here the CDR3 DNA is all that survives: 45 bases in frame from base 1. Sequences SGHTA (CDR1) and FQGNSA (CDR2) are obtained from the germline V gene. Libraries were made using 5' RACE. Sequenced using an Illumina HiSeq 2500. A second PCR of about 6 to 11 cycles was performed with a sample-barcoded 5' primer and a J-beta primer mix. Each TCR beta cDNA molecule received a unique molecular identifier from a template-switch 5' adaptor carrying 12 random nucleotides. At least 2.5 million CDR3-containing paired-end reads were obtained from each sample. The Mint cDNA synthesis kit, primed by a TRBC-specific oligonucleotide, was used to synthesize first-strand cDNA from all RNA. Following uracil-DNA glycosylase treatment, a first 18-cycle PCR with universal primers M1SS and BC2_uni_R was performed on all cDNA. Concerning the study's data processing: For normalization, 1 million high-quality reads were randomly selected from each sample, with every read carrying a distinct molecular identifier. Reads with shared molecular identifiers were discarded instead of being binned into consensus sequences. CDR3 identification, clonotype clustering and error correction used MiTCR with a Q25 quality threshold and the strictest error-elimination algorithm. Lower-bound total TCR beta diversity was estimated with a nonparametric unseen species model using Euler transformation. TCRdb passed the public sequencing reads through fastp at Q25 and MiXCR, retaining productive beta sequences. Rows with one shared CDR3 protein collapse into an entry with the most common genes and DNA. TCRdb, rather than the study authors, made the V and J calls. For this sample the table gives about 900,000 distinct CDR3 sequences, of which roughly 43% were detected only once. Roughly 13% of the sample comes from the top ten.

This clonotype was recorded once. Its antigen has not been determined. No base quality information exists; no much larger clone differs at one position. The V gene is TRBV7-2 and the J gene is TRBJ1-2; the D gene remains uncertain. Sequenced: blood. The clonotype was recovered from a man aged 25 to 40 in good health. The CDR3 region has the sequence CASSLKFAESYGYTF. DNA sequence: TGTGCCAGCAGCTTAAAGTTCGCAGAAAGCTATGGCTACACCTTC.